The 27 T cell receptor beta chains below come from one sample, sequenced in a study of OX40 agonist ivuxolimab in advanced cancers. This table comes from immunoSEQ multiplex PCR, and its TCRdb copy is limited to in-frame clones, with some not included. The table records tens of thousands of clones, over 75% of them present only once. The sequencing used CD4+ or CD8+ T cells sorted from blood, collected in a trial of the OX40 agonist ivuxolimab. The source of these receptors is an adult with an advanced solid tumor such as melanoma, head and neck, liver or kidney cancer.

CDR3 residues: CASSPDRDTQYF. The CDR3 coding sequence is TGTGCCAGCAGCCCGGACAGAGATACGCAGTATTTT. This rearrangement joins TRBV11-1 to TRBJ2-3; tentative D call: TRBD1 (6 bases). The CDR3 sequence is 12 residues long. The germline CDR1 and CDR2 sequences are SGHAT and FQDESV (reference sequence). The V end was cut by 5 bases, the J end by 5 bases, with 8 bases between.

The chain joins TRBV11-2 to TRBJ2-7; tentatively, D is TRBD1 (6 bases). In germline, CDR1 is SGHAT, CDR2 FQNNGV. V was pared by 6 bases and J by 7 bases, with 13 bases between. The CDR3 runs 12 residues. CDR3 DNA sequence: TGTGCCAGCAGGCGGCAGGGGTGGGAGCAGTACTTC. This encodes CASRRQGWEQYF.

The V call is TRBV15, the J call TRBJ2-1; D is unresolved. V gave up 3 bases and J gave up 13 bases, with 13 bases separating them. CDR3 length equals 12 residues. Germline V gene data show CDR1 as LNHNV and CDR2 as YYDKDF (reference sequence). This CDR3 is CATSREQSSQFF. CDR3 bases: TGTGCCACCAGCAGGGAACAAAGCTCCCAGTTCTTC.

This clone was picked up one time. The rearrangement uses TRBV4-2 and TRBJ2-6, with D perhaps assigned TRBD1 or TRBD2 (5 bases each). The germline V gene has CDR1 LGHNA and CDR2 YNFKEQ. The V end was cut by 1 base, the J end by 4 bases, with 17 bases between. The CDR3 consists of 18 residues. CDR3 residues: CASSQVGAGLAGANVLTF. The CDR3, as DNA: TGTGCCAGCAGCCAAGTCGGGGCCGGGTTAGCGGGGGCCAACGTCCTGACTTTC.

The gene calls are TRBV7-9 and TRBJ2-2; D is perhaps TRBD2 (6 bases). The CDR3 extends over 16 amino acids. Germline-derived CDR1 and CDR2 are SEHNR and FQNEAQ (reference sequence). V lost 1 base and J 4 bases, leaving 13 bases between the germline ends. CDR3 loop: CASSLDYGGGTGELFF. The CDR3 nucleotides read TGTGCCAGCAGCTTAGATTACGGGGGTGGCACCGGGGAGCTGTTTTTT. The variable domain in full, with the rest retrieved from reference TRBV7-9 and TRBJ2-2, is DTGVSQNPRHKITKRGQNVTFRCDPISEHNRLYWYRQTLGQGPEFLTYFQNEAQLEKSRLLSDRFSAERPKGSFSTLEIQRTEQGDSAMYLCASSLDYGGGTGELFFGEGSRLTVL.

This clone was seen once. V gene TRBV7-9 combines with J gene TRBJ2-3, with D maybe TRBD1 (6 bases). The V end was cut by 11 bases, the J end by 4 bases, with 19 bases between. The V gene's germline CDR1 is SEHNR and CDR2 FQNEAQ (reference sequence). The CDR3 is made up of 14 amino acids. The CDR3 loop reads CALSGGGPPDTQYF. For the CDR3, the DNA is TGTGCCCTCTCAGGTGGGGGCCCCCCAGATACGCAGTATTTT.

V is TRBV5-6 and J is TRBJ2-2; D not certain. V shed 4 bases and J shed 3 bases, with 7 bases lying between them. CDR1 and CDR2 from the germline V gene are SGHDT and YYEEEE. The CDR3 runs 13 residues. The CDR3 bases are TGTGCCAGCAGCCTGTATCACACCGGGGAGCTGTTTTTT. This encodes CASSLYHTGELFF.

The chain carries TRBV27 and TRBJ1-3; no clear D gene. Germline V gene sequence: CDR1 MNHEY, CDR2 SMNVEV (reference sequence). This CDR3 is 13 amino acids long. Trimming pared 4 bases from V and 1 base from J, leaving 5 bases between. CDR3 in DNA: TGTGCCAGCAGTTCCACATCTGGAAACACCATATATTTT. Translation gives CASSSTSGNTIYF.

The chain recombines TRBV6-1 with TRBJ1-5, with TRBD1 matching 7 bases. Trimming cost V 11 bases and J 6 bases; bases outside gene matches: 7. Germline V CDR1 and CDR2: MNHNS, SASEGT. The CDR3 extends over 12 amino acids. This CDR3 is CAGKTGTQPQHF. The DNA of the CDR3 is TGTGCCGGTAAGACAGGGACTCAGCCCCAGCATTTT.

This clone appeared a few times. The chain is built from TRBV19 and TRBJ1-4; D uncertain. Germline V CDR1 and CDR2: LNHDA, SQIVND (reference sequence). CDR3 size: 15 residues. Deletions cut 3 bases from V and 5 bases from J, with 13 bases between. The CDR3 nucleotides are TGTGCCAGTAGTATTTCCGGACCTATGAATGAAAAACTGTTTTTT. This translates into CASSISGPMNEKLFF.

This clone was recorded once. The chain is built from TRBV19 and TRBJ1-6, with D possibly matching TRBD1 (6 bases). Germline loops: CDR1 LNHDA, CDR2 SQIVND (reference sequence). This CDR3 contains 14 residues. The V gene lost 7 bases and the J gene lost 2 bases, with 9 bases spanning the gap. Here the CDR3 reads CASIGQTYNSPLHF. DNA for the CDR3: TGTGCCAGTATCGGACAGACCTATAATTCACCCCTCCACTTT.

This rearrangement joins TRBV19 to TRBJ1-5; D remains ambiguous. The CDR3 spans 15 residues. The germline V gene has CDR1 LNHDA and CDR2 SQIVND (reference sequence). Trimming removed 7 bases from V and 1 base from J, with 14 bases in between. The CDR3 DNA is TGTGCCAGTACGACGGGTAGATGGAGCAATCAGCCCCAGCATTTT. This gives the protein CASTTGRWSNQPQHF. Full variable domain (missing parts from reference TRBV19 and TRBJ1-5): DGGITQSPKYLFRKEGQNVTLSCEQNLNHDAMYWYRQDPGQGLRLIYYSQIVNDFQKGDIAEGYSVSREKKESFPLTVTSAQKNPTAFYLCASTTGRWSNQPQHFGDGTRLSIL.

This rearrangement joins TRBV30 to TRBJ1-5; D is ambiguous. V lost 7 bases to trimming and J lost 9 bases, with 16 bases between them. There are 12 residues in the CDR3. CDR1 and CDR2 (germline): GTSNPN, SVGIG (reference sequence). For the CDR3, the DNA is TGTGCCTCCTCAACCCGGGGTTGGCCCCAGCATTTT. It translates to CASSTRGWPQHF. The full variable domain, its missing parts supplied by reference TRBV30 and TRBJ1-5, is SQTIHQWPATLVQPVGSPLSLECTVEGTSNPNLYWYRQAAGRGLQLLFYSVGIGQISSEVPQNLSASRPQDRQFILSSKKLLLSDSGFYLCASSTRGWPQHFGDGTRLSIL.

Note on this clone: The same CDR3 is also encoded by other DNA sequences in this sample. The genes are TRBV7-8 and TRBJ1-1; no firm D call. The V end was cut by 0 bases, the J end by 0 bases, with 2 bases between. The CDR3 contains 13 residues. Germline lookup yields CDR1 SGHVS and CDR2 FQNEAQ. CDR3 sequence: CASSLALNTEAFF. CDR3 coding DNA: TGTGCCAGCAGCTTAGCGTTGAACACTGAAGCTTTCTTT. Using reference TRBV7-8 and TRBJ1-1 for the parts outside the CDR3, the full variable domain is GAGVSQSPRYKVAKRGQDVALRCDPISGHVSLFWYQQALGQGPEFLTYFQNEAQLDKSGLPSDRFFAERPEGSVSTLKIQRTQQEDSAVYLCASSLALNTEAFFGQGTRLTVV.

A single count supports this clone. The V and J genes are TRBV12-5 and TRBJ2-5; 8 bases are a match to TRBD1. The V gene's germline CDR1 is LGHNT and CDR2 FRNRAP. V was clipped by 7 bases and J by 3 bases; unmatched bases: 7. This CDR3 has 14 residues. Here the CDR3 reads CASVSRDRKETQYF. CDR3 DNA sequence: TGTGCTAGTGTTTCCCGGGACAGGAAAGAGACCCAGTACTTC.

The V gene is TRBV19, the J gene TRBJ1-5; D possibly corresponds to TRBD1 (5 bases). CDR3 length: 15 amino acids. Trimming removed 8 bases from V and 0 bases from J, with 14 bases in between. Per the germline V gene, CDR1 is LNHDA and CDR2 is SQIVND (reference sequence). CDR3 loop: CASLRDLSSNQPQHF. DNA of the CDR3: TGTGCCAGTCTCCGGGACTTAAGTAGCAATCAGCCCCAGCATTTT.

The chain recombines TRBV7-2 with TRBJ1-2, with D perhaps matching TRBD1 (6 bases). The CDR3 totals 14 residues. Germline V gene lookup returns CDR1 SGHTA and CDR2 FQGNSA. V gave up 6 bases and J gave up 3 bases, with 14 bases separating them. In DNA, the CDR3 is TGTGCCAGCAGACTTGGCGGGGGCGACTATGGCTACACCTTC. Protein: CASRLGGGDYGYTF. The full variable domain, completed using reference TRBV7-2 and TRBJ1-2, is GAGVSQSPSNKVTEKGKDVELRCDPISGHTALYWYRQSLGQGLEFLIYFQGNSAPDKSGLPSDRFSAERTGGSVSTLTIQRTQQEDSAVYLCASRLGGGDYGYTFGSGTRLTVV.

The gene calls are TRBV6-5 and TRBJ1-6; the D gene is possibly TRBD1 (6 bases). This CDR3 spans 14 amino acids. V lost 7 bases and J lost 7, with 14 bases in between. Per germline, CDR1 MNHEY and CDR2 SVGAGI. The DNA of the CDR3 is TGTGCCAGCAATGAGGGGGGAAGAAATTCACCCCTCCACTTT. This sequence encodes CASNEGGRNSPLHF.

V usage is TRBV10-3 and J usage is TRBJ2-3; 10 nucleotides agree with TRBD2. V shed 0 bases, J shed 8 bases, and the junction held 8 bases outside the gene matches. CDR3 length: 16 amino acids. CDR1 and CDR2 (germline): ENHRY, SYGVKD. The CDR3 loop is CAISESGAGGPGTQYF. In DNA form, the CDR3 reads TGTGCCATCAGTGAGTCAGGAGCGGGGGGGCCGGGTACGCAGTATTTT.

V usage is TRBV28 and J usage is TRBJ2-7; D may be TRBD2 (5 bases). V dropped 10 bases and J dropped 0 bases, with 10 bases sitting between them. CDR1 and CDR2 from the germline V gene are MDHEN and SYDVKM. The CDR3 contains 12 residues. As DNA, the CDR3 is TGTGCCATCGCCGGGGTCTCCTACGAGCAGTACTTC. It translates to CAIAGVSYEQYF.

CDR3 region: CASSLPQGLGNSPLHF. The CDR3 nucleotides are TGTGCCAGCAGTCTTCCGCAGGGTTTAGGAAATTCACCCCTCCACTTT. The V and J genes are TRBV25-1 and TRBJ1-6, with a possible D match to TRBD1 (5 bases). The CDR3 length is 16 residues. Germline values: CDR1 MGHDK, CDR2 SYGVNS. With 5 bases removed from V and 7 bases from J, the gap between germline ends came to 18 bases.

This chain uses TRBV6-5 with TRBJ2-7; the match to TRBD1 covers 8 bases. Germline assignment: CDR1 MNHEY and CDR2 SVGAGI. The CDR3 consists of 14 residues. After removal of 2 bases from V and 7 bases from J, the junction contained 7 bases not matched to a gene. In DNA, the CDR3 is TGTGCCAGCAGTTACGCCAGGGGGCTCGGGGAGCAGTACTTC. It yields the protein CASSYARGLGEQYF.

The CDR3 nucleotides are TGTGCCAGTAGTATAGTCCCAGGGGCGAACACCGGGGAGCTGTTTTTT. The encoded protein is CASSIVPGANTGELFF. The chain is built from TRBV19 and TRBJ2-2, with D maybe TRBD1 (6 bases). Germline V gene lookup returns CDR1 LNHDA and CDR2 SQIVND (reference sequence). The CDR3 contains 16 residues. Between the trimmed V and J ends, which lost 1 base and 0 bases, there was a span of 9 bases. The full variable domain, in which reference TRBV19 and TRBJ2-2 provide the parts outside the CDR3, is DGGITQSPKYLFRKEGQNVTLSCEQNLNHDAMYWYRQDPGQGLRLIYYSQIVNDFQKGDIAEGYSVSREKKESFPLTVTSAQKNPTAFYLCASSIVPGANTGELFFGEGSRLTVL.

The chain carries TRBV4-3 and TRBJ2-1, with 7 bases that match TRBD2. The CDR3 has 18 amino acids. V lost 0 bases, J lost 7 bases, and 15 bases stayed unmatched. CDR1 and CDR2 from the germline V gene are LGHNA and YSLEER. The CDR3 DNA is TGCGCCAGCAGCCAAGATTGGTCCCGGGACTACATTAGTAATGAGCAGTTCTTC. The encoded protein is CASSQDWSRDYISNEQFF.

This rearrangement joins TRBV5-1 to TRBJ2-3, with 7 positions matching TRBD2. Trimming at V came to 1 base and at J to 2 bases, leaving 10 bases not matched to a gene. Germline values: CDR1 SGHRS, CDR2 YFSETQ. This CDR3 contains 17 residues. This CDR3 reads CASSLFRSAGNTDTQYF. The CDR3, as DNA: TGCGCCAGCAGCTTGTTTCGCTCAGCGGGGAACACAGATACGCAGTATTTT.

The rearrangement uses TRBV6-5 and TRBJ1-2; 10 bases align to TRBD1. V gave up 4 bases and J gave up 3 bases; unmatched junction bases: 5. This CDR3 contains 15 residues. CDR1 is MNHEY and CDR2 is SVGAGI in the germline V gene. DNA for the CDR3: TGTGCCAGCAGTTCGGACAGGGGGGCTCACTATGGCTACACCTTC. Translated: CASSSDRGAHYGYTF.

CDR3 loop: CASSTGLVNYGYTF. The CDR3 region has the DNA TGTGCCAGCAGTACGGGACTGGTAAACTATGGCTACACCTTC. The chain employs TRBV6-6 and TRBJ1-2; D might be TRBD1 (5 bases). Between the trimmed V and J ends, which lost 5 bases and 2 bases, there was a span of 12 bases. The length of the CDR3 is 14 residues. Looked up from germline, CDR1 is MNHNY and CDR2 is SVGAGI (reference sequence).